The next 31 T cell receptor beta chains were all read from a single sample in a study of CD8+ T cells in alopecia areata. Once RNA had been extracted, it was reverse transcribed into cDNA to act as the sequencing template. Sequencing was performed with immunoSEQ multiplex PCR; in TCRdb, only in-frame clones are kept and a portion is missing. This table has around 100,000 clones, roughly half appearing once. Sequences were obtained from CD4+ T cells sorted from blood. Receptors were obtained from a human donor in good health.

A few counts support this clone. The V gene is TRBV29-1, the J gene TRBJ2-7, with a possible D match to TRBD2 (5 bases). The length of the CDR3 is 13 residues. The germline gives CDR1 SQVTM, CDR2 ANQGSEA. V lost 2 bases and J 3 bases, leaving 11 bases between the germline ends. The CDR3 region is CSVETRASYEQYF. CDR3 sequence (DNA): TGCAGCGTTGAAACGAGGGCCAGCTACGAGCAGTACTTC.

V and J are TRBV11-2 and TRBJ2-7; TRBD1 aligns across 7 bases. The length of the CDR3 is 14 residues. CDR1 SGHAT and CDR2 FQNNGV come from the germline V gene. With V trimmed by 4 bases and J by 6 bases, 9 bases remained unmatched. CDR3 sequence (DNA): TGTGCCAGCAGCTCGACAGGGCCTCCGGCCGAGCAGTACTTC. Protein sequence: CASSSTGPPAEQYF.

This clone appeared a single time. This chain links TRBV5-1 with TRBJ2-5, with 8 bases that match TRBD2. CDR3 length: 14 residues. Germline CDR1 is SGHRS and CDR2 is YFSETQ. The ends lost 4 bases at V and 1 base at J; junction bases unmatched: 3. The CDR3 nucleotides read TGCGCCAGCAGCGACGGGAGGGGCCAAGAGACCCAGTACTTC. As protein: CASSDGRGQETQYF.

This clone was counted a few times. This chain joins TRBV18 and TRBJ1-6; no clear D. The CDR3 has 14 amino acids. The V gene's germline CDR1 is KGHSH and CDR2 LQKENI. Trimming removed 6 bases at V and 9 bases at J, with 15 bases between. In DNA form, the CDR3 reads TGTGCCAGCTCTCTAGTAGAGGAAGGTTCACCCCTCCACTTT. Translated: CASSLVEEGSPLHF.

The chain carries TRBV6-5 and TRBJ2-5; 11 bases agree with TRBD1. Trimming at V came to 6 bases and at J to 4 bases, leaving 1 base not matched to a gene. Per the germline V gene, CDR1 is MNHEY and CDR2 is SVGAGI. The CDR3 totals 13 residues. CDR3 amino acids: CASRDRGRETQYF. The CDR3 nucleotides read TGTGCCAGCAGGGACAGGGGGCGAGAGACCCAGTACTTC.

This clone came up a few times. This chain's CDR3 is CATGLAGQETQYF. CDR3 sequence (DNA): TGTGCCACCGGACTAGCGGGGCAAGAGACCCAGTACTTC. The rearrangement joins TRBV6-6 to TRBJ2-5; 12 bases map to TRBD2. Germline CDR1 is MNHNY and CDR2 is SVGAGI (reference sequence). This CDR3 contains 13 residues. V trimming: 10 bases; J trimming: 2 bases; junction bases outside the gene matches: 2.

The J gene is TRBJ1-1, the V gene TRBV18; D uncertain. Trimming removed 1 base from V and 1 base from J, with 4 bases in between. The length of the CDR3 is 13 residues. Germline CDR1 reads KGHSH; CDR2 reads LQKENI. The CDR3 DNA reads as TGTGCCAGCTCACCACGTCAGAACACTGAAGCTTTCTTT. Translation: CASSPRQNTEAFF.

This clone was recorded a few times. The chain combines TRBV25-1 with TRBJ1-4, with a tentative D call TRBD1 (5 bases). The germline V gene encodes CDR1 MGHDK and CDR2 SYGVNS. The ends were cut back, 3 bases at V and 2 bases at J, with 16 bases in the middle. This CDR3 region has 17 residues. CDR3 residues: CASSDRPAGGTNEKLFF. The CDR3, as DNA: TGTGCCAGCAGTGATCGGCCGGCGGGGGGTACTAATGAAAAACTGTTTTTT.

This rearrangement joins TRBV12-5 to TRBJ2-7, with no clear D. CDR1 is LGHNT, CDR2 FRNRAP, per germline. V was shortened by 3 bases and J by 2 bases, with 8 bases between the two germline ends. The CDR3 contains 13 residues. Here the CDR3 DNA reads TGTGCTAGTGGTTTATGGGGTACCTACGAGCAGTACTTC. Translated: CASGLWGTYEQYF. The whole variable domain, filled in from reference TRBV12-5 and TRBJ2-7, reads DARVTQTPRHKVTEMGQEVTMRCQPILGHNTVFWYRQTMMQGLELLAYFRNRAPLDDSGMPKDRFSAEMPDATLATLKIQPSEPRDSAVYFCASGLWGTYEQYFGPGTRLTVT.

The V gene is TRBV2, the J gene TRBJ2-7; D gene uncertain. This CDR3 region has 11 residues. V shed 5 bases and J shed 3 bases, with 5 bases lying between them. CDR1 is SNHLY, CDR2 FYNNEI, per germline. CDR3 nucleotides: TGTGCCAGCAGTCCGAACTACGAGCAGTACTTC. Protein product: CASSPNYEQYF.

The rearrangement joins TRBV11-2 to TRBJ2-2; 10 nucleotides match TRBD1. The CDR3 is 15 residues long. The V gene's germline CDR1 is SGHAT and CDR2 FQNNGV. V trimming: 5 bases; J trimming: 1 base; junction bases outside the gene matches: 1. The chain's CDR3 is CASSRDRGNTGELFF. Here the CDR3 DNA reads TGTGCCAGCAGCCGGGACAGGGGGAACACCGGGGAGCTGTTTTTT. The complete variable domain, with remaining parts taken from reference TRBV11-2 and TRBJ2-2, reads EAGVAQSPRYKIIEKRQSVAFWCNPISGHATLYWYQQILGQGPKLLIQFQNNGVVDDSQLPKDRFSAERLKGVDSTLKIQPAKLEDSAVYLCASSRDRGNTGELFFGEGSRLTVL.

This clone occurred a few times. The chain carries TRBV4-2 and TRBJ2-5, with no clear D. Trimming shortened V by 1 base and J by 5 bases, and 11 bases separated the two germline ends. CDR1 and CDR2 from the germline V gene are LGHNA and YNFKEQ. This CDR3 spans 14 amino acids. The CDR3 DNA sequence: TGTGCCAGCAGCCAAGGGGCACAGAAGGAGACCCAGTACTTC. Translated, it gives CASSQGAQKETQYF.

V gene TRBV2 combines with J gene TRBJ1-6, with 8 bases that match TRBD1. Trimming removed 5 bases from V and 9 bases from J; junction bases left unmatched: 6. CDR3 length: 14 amino acids. CDR1 and CDR2 (germline): SNHLY, FYNNEI. CDR3 residues: CASSTGQESSPLHF. The CDR3 DNA reads as TGTGCCAGCAGTACGGGACAGGAGAGTTCACCCCTCCACTTT. Variable domain in full (rest from reference TRBV2 and TRBJ1-6): EPEVTQTPSHQVTQMGQEVILRCVPISNHLYFYWYRQILGQKVEFLVSFYNNEISEKSEIFDDQFSVERPDGSNFTLKIRSTKLEDSAMYFCASSTGQESSPLHFGNGTRLTVT.

In the case of this clone: The same CDR3 is also encoded by other DNA sequences in this sample. The V gene is TRBV5-1, the J gene TRBJ2-7; no definite D call. The germline CDR1 and CDR2 sequences are SGHRS and YFSETQ. Trimming removed 0 bases from V and 2 bases from J, with 9 bases in between. The CDR3 has 14 amino acids. CDR3 residues: CASSLAAGTYEQYF. The CDR3 coding sequence is TGCGCCAGCAGCTTGGCGGCTGGGACCTACGAGCAGTACTTC.

The J gene is TRBJ2-5, the V gene TRBV5-6; no reliable D call. V shed 4 bases and J shed 5 bases, with 12 bases lying between them. The CDR3 has 13 amino acids. The germline gives CDR1 SGHDT, CDR2 YYEEEE. The CDR3 DNA is TGTGCCAGCAGCCAAGGGAATTTGGAGACCCAGTACTTC. This codes for CASSQGNLETQYF.

The chain is built from TRBV29-1 and TRBJ2-7; D is unclear. The CDR3 is made up of 13 amino acids. The V end was cut by 5 bases, the J end by 2 bases, with 13 bases between. Germline CDR1 SQVTM, CDR2 ANQGSEA. The CDR3 nucleotides read TGCAGCGTTCCCCGATGGCCTACCTACGAGCAGTACTTC. This translates into CSVPRWPTYEQYF.

The chain employs TRBV5-4 and TRBJ2-7; D perhaps matches TRBD1 (5 bases). V was pared by 4 bases and J by 6 bases, with 14 bases between. CDR3 length: 13 amino acids. CDR1 is SGHNT, CDR2 YYREEE, per germline (reference sequence). CDR3 bases: TGTGCCAGCAGCATCCCCTTGGGGCTCGAGCAGTACTTC. It translates to CASSIPLGLEQYF.

This clone has more than one count but fewer than ten. The chain has TRBV25-1 and TRBJ2-3, with 11 bases lining up with TRBD2. The CDR3 is 16 amino acids. Per the germline V gene, CDR1 is MGHDK and CDR2 is SYGVNS. Unmatched junction bases numbered 4, after V lost 3 bases and J lost 2 bases. This CDR3 is CASSDSGGELTDTQYF. The CDR3 DNA is TGTGCCAGCAGTGATAGCGGGGGGGAGCTCACAGATACGCAGTATTTT.

The chain couples TRBV5-4 to TRBJ2-2, with TRBD1 as a possible D gene (6 bases). Germline V CDR1 and CDR2: SGHNT, YYREEE (reference sequence). CDR3 size: 15 residues. The V and J ends lost 5 bases and 2 bases respectively, with 13 bases between them. The CDR3 DNA follows: TGTGCCAGCAGACGTGGACAGCTAAACACCGGGGAGCTGTTTTTT. It is translated as CASRRGQLNTGELFF.

CDR3 DNA sequence: TGTGCCTGGAACCCCGTAGGACAAACGACAGATACGCAGTATTTT. Encoded protein: CAWNPVGQTTDTQYF. The chain joins TRBV30 to TRBJ2-3, with D possibly TRBD1 on 5 matching bases. Germline V gene data show CDR1 as GTSNPN and CDR2 as SVGIG (reference sequence). The ends were cut back, 4 bases at V and 3 bases at J, with 17 bases in the middle. The length of the CDR3 is 15 residues.

The gene calls are TRBV2 and TRBJ2-1; the D gene is possibly TRBD1 (6 bases). The V end lost 8 bases, the J end lost 2 bases, and 13 bases lay between the germline ends. Germline CDR1 reads SNHLY; CDR2 reads FYNNEI. This CDR3 has 14 amino acids. The CDR3 coding sequence is TGTGCCAGCGGATCCCGGGACACCTACAATGAGCAGTTCTTC. The encoded protein is CASGSRDTYNEQFF. The variable domain in full, completed from reference TRBV2 and TRBJ2-1, reads EPEVTQTPSHQVTQMGQEVILRCVPISNHLYFYWYRQILGQKVEFLVSFYNNEISEKSEIFDDQFSVERPDGSNFTLKIRSTKLEDSAMYFCASGSRDTYNEQFFGPGTRLTVL.

This sequence joins TRBV5-1 and TRBJ2-2, with D unclear. The V end lost 0 bases, the J end lost 2 bases, and 8 bases lay between the germline ends. The CDR3 sequence is 15 residues long. Germline CDR1 and CDR2: SGHRS and YFSETQ. CDR3 in amino acids: CASSLVAGNTGELFF. In DNA form, the CDR3 reads TGCGCCAGCAGCTTGGTTGCAGGCAACACCGGGGAGCTGTTTTTT.

The chain recombines TRBV7-8 with TRBJ2-7, with TRBD2 identical over 7 bases. The CDR3 runs 13 residues. Germline V gene sequence: CDR1 SGHVS, CDR2 FQNEAQ. J gave up 2 bases and V 5 bases, and 3 bases lay outside the gene matches. CDR3 DNA: TGTGCCAGCAGCCGGGGGGAAGCCTACGAGCAGTACTTC. Translation gives CASSRGEAYEQYF.

This clone has more than one count but fewer than ten. This chain links TRBV4-1 with TRBJ1-3, with D hard to call. CDR3 length equals 18 residues. V gave up 0 bases and J gave up 0 bases, with 15 bases separating them. In germline, CDR1 is MGHRA, CDR2 YSYEKL. CDR3 amino acids: CASSQDQAPGSSGNTIYF. DNA for the CDR3: TGCGCCAGCAGCCAAGATCAGGCTCCGGGGAGCTCTGGAAACACCATATATTTT.

The chain employs TRBV29-1 and TRBJ2-2; no clear D gene. Per germline, CDR1 SQVTM and CDR2 ANQGSEA. The CDR3 contains 12 residues. Trimming took off 6 bases at V and 8 bases at J, with 13 bases between the two ends. CDR3 coding DNA: TGCAGCGTGAAACAACAAACAGGGGAGCTGTTTTTT. Protein sequence: CSVKQQTGELFF.

This sequence joins TRBV9 and TRBJ2-1; TRBD2 agrees at 7 bases. Per the germline V gene, CDR1 is SGDLS and CDR2 is YYNGEE. The CDR3 consists of 13 residues. V lost 0 bases and J lost 10; bases outside the gene matches: 4. The CDR3 nucleotides read TGTGCCAGCAGCGTAGGGAGGGAGGGAGAGCAGTTCTTC. Amino acids: CASSVGREGEQFF.

This sequence joins TRBV10-3 and TRBJ2-1; D might be TRBD1 or TRBD2, each matching 5 bases. Germline V gene sequence: CDR1 ENHRY, CDR2 SYGVKD. This CDR3 contains 14 residues. The V end lost 5 bases, the J end lost 9 bases, and 17 bases lay between the germline ends. The CDR3 DNA reads as TGTGCCATCAGTCACCGGGACCTCGGTGGTGAGCAGTTCTTC. Translating gives CAISHRDLGGEQFF.

The table lists this clone with a few counts. The V and J genes are TRBV18 and TRBJ2-7, with D tentatively TRBD2 (6 bases). Germline V CDR1 and CDR2: KGHSH, LQKENI. CDR3 length: 12 residues. The V end was cut by 1 base, the J end by 7 bases, with 8 bases between. The CDR3 region is CASSPQAGEQYF. CDR3 coding DNA: TGTGCCAGCTCACCACAGGCGGGGGAGCAGTACTTC.

The V and J genes are TRBV6-6 and TRBJ1-1; maybe TRBD1 (5 bases). Germline-derived CDR1 and CDR2 are MNHNY and SVGAGI (reference sequence). V lost 5 bases and J lost 4, with 20 bases in between. CDR3 length: 16 residues. Written as DNA, the CDR3 is TGTGCCAGCAGTCTCGGCCCGCCAGGGAGTCTCACTGAAGCTTTCTTT. Protein product: CASSLGPPGSLTEAFF.

J is TRBJ2-4 and V is TRBV15, with TRBD1 as a possible D gene (6 bases). This CDR3 contains 17 residues. V lost 2 bases and J 8 bases, leaving 22 bases between the germline ends. Germline V gene data show CDR1 as LNHNV and CDR2 as YYDKDF (reference sequence). The CDR3 nucleotides are TGTGCCACCAGCAGACCGCCGCAGGGGTGGGGCGACGACATTCAGTACTTC. As protein: CATSRPPQGWGDDIQYF.

The chain employs TRBV28 and TRBJ2-3, with D hard to call. V lost 4 bases and J 2 bases, leaving 10 bases between the germline ends. This CDR3 has 14 amino acids. Germline V lookup: CDR1 MDHEN, CDR2 SYDVKM. The CDR3 here is CASSSPDITDTQYF. The CDR3 DNA reads as TGTGCCAGCAGTTCCCCCGACATCACAGATACGCAGTATTTT. Looking up the rest from reference TRBV28 and TRBJ2-3 gives the full variable domain: DVKVTQSSRYLVKRTGEKVFLECVQDMDHENMFWYRQDPGLGLRLIYFSYDVKMKEKGDIPEGYSVSREKKERFSLILESASTNQTSMYLCASSSPDITDTQYFGPGTRLTVL.